The next 12 T cell receptor beta chains were all read from a single sample in a study of blood T cell repertoires in COVID-19. Sequenced by immunoSEQ multiplex PCR; TCRdb stores in-frame clones only, minus some. Among approximately 210,000 clones listed, about 85% were seen once. Input material: peripheral blood. Receptors originate from a human donor in a cohort sampled during active COVID-19.

This clone was counted between two and nine times. V is TRBV29-1 and J is TRBJ1-1, with 8 bases fitting TRBD1. CDR3 size: 11 residues. CDR1 and CDR2 (germline): SQVTM, ANQGSEA. V lost 8 bases, J lost 4 bases, and 3 bases stayed unmatched. The chain's CDR3 is CSIGQGTEAFF. The CDR3 coding sequence is TGCAGCATTGGACAGGGCACTGAAGCTTTCTTT.

The table lists this clone with a count of one. The V gene is TRBV6-5, the J gene TRBJ2-3, with D tentatively TRBD1 (5 bases). CDR1 and CDR2 from the germline V gene are MNHEY and SVGAGI. The CDR3 is 12 amino acids. The germline V and J ends were trimmed by 4 bases and 5 bases, with 7 bases remaining between them. CDR3 nucleotide sequence: TGTGCCAGCAGTTCTCAGGGAGATACGCAGTATTTT. This translates into CASSSQGDTQYF.

The chain carries TRBV18 and TRBJ2-3; D remains ambiguous. The germline V and J ends were trimmed by 4 bases and 4 bases, with 6 bases remaining between them. The CDR3 loop spans 12 amino acids. The germline gives CDR1 KGHSH, CDR2 LQKENI. CDR3 amino acids: CASSQSADTQYF. The CDR3 DNA follows: TGTGCCAGCTCACAGAGTGCAGATACGCAGTATTTT.

The CDR3 DNA follows: TGTGCCACCAGTGACCCCCTAGCGGGAGGTCACACCGGGGAGCTGTTTTTT. Its protein product is CATSDPLAGGHTGELFF. The chain links TRBV24-1 to TRBJ2-2; 11 nucleotides match TRBD2. From germline, CDR1 is KGHDR and CDR2 SFDVKD. V lost 4 bases and J lost 3; bases outside the gene matches: 6. The CDR3 extends over 17 amino acids.

The chain combines TRBV18 with TRBJ1-2; 9 nucleotides agree with TRBD1. There are 17 residues in the CDR3. Unmatched junction bases numbered 7, after V lost 2 bases and J lost 0 bases. CDR1 is KGHSH, CDR2 LQKENI, per germline. The CDR3 loop reads CASSPSWDRVSNYGYTF. The CDR3, as DNA: TGTGCCAGCTCACCAAGTTGGGACAGGGTTTCTAACTATGGCTACACCTTC.

V usage is TRBV19 and J usage is TRBJ1-2; 7 bases fit TRBD1. The V gene's germline CDR1 is LNHDA and CDR2 SQIVND (reference sequence). V lost 2 bases to trimming and J lost 0 bases; unmatched junction nucleotides: 3. The CDR3 runs 15 residues. CDR3 DNA: TGTGCCAGTAGTATACGGACAGGAGCTAACTATGGCTACACCTTC. Translating gives CASSIRTGANYGYTF. Combining the CDR3 with reference TRBV19 and TRBJ1-2 gives the whole variable domain DGGITQSPKYLFRKEGQNVTLSCEQNLNHDAMYWYRQDPGQGLRLIYYSQIVNDFQKGDIAEGYSVSREKKESFPLTVTSAQKNPTAFYLCASSIRTGANYGYTFGSGTRLTVV.

The count of this clone is one. The rearrangement joins TRBV25-1 to TRBJ1-1; D call uncertain. The CDR3 has 14 residues. The germline V gene has CDR1 MGHDK and CDR2 SYGVNS. V was clipped by 7 bases and J by 2 bases, with 14 bases between them. For the CDR3, the DNA is TGTGCCAGCAAGCCGCCGACACCTAACACTGAAGCTTTCTTT. Encoded protein: CASKPPTPNTEAFF.

This sequence joins TRBV7-2 and TRBJ2-1; 7 nucleotides align to TRBD2. Germline trimming cut 2 bases from V and 10 bases from J; bases unmatched to any gene: 8. From germline, CDR1 is SGHTA and CDR2 FQGNSA. The CDR3 runs to 14 residues. CDR3 in amino acids: CASSLFRREYEQFF. In DNA form, the CDR3 reads TGTGCCAGCAGCTTATTTCGGCGGGAGTACGAGCAGTTCTTC.

This clone was found once. The V gene is TRBV15, the J gene TRBJ1-5; D possibly corresponds to TRBD1 (5 bases). The CDR3 consists of 15 residues. Germline V CDR1 and CDR2: LNHNV, YYDKDF (reference sequence). Trimming left V 4 bases short and J 3 bases short, with 13 bases between. The CDR3, as DNA: TGTGCCACCAGCATTAGTCAGGGCTACAATCAGCCCCAGCATTTT. Its protein product is CATSISQGYNQPQHF.

V and J are TRBV19 and TRBJ1-5; possible D gene TRBD1, 5 bases. The CDR3 extends over 14 amino acids. Germline CDR1 reads LNHDA; CDR2 reads SQIVND (reference sequence). V was pared by 4 bases and J by 6 bases, with 13 bases between. The CDR3 loop is CASSRRDQSQPQHF. The CDR3 DNA sequence: TGTGCCAGTAGTAGGAGGGACCAGAGTCAGCCCCAGCATTTT.

This chain joins TRBV2 and TRBJ2-2, with 12 bases identical to TRBD2. The CDR3 has 23 residues. Germline loops: CDR1 SNHLY, CDR2 FYNNEI. V gave up 3 bases and J gave up 0 bases; unmatched junction bases: 20. The CDR3 region is CASSDYGTSGFFAKVANTGELFF. CDR3 nucleotides: TGTGCCAGCAGTGATTACGGGACTAGCGGGTTTTTCGCAAAAGTAGCGAACACCGGGGAGCTGTTTTTT.

This clone has a handful of counts. The chain uses TRBV2 and TRBJ2-1, with 8 bases identical to TRBD1. The trim removed 7 bases at V and 0 bases at J, leaving 8 bases unmatched. CDR1 is SNHLY and CDR2 is FYNNEI in the germline V gene. This CDR3 spans 16 amino acids. Here the CDR3 reads CASTRGREISYNEQFF. The CDR3 DNA reads as TGTGCCAGCACCAGGGGGCGAGAAATCTCCTACAATGAGCAGTTCTTC.